The entry below gives a single T cell receptor (beta chain) sequence along with its context. Sequencing was performed with immunoSEQ multiplex PCR; in TCRdb, only in-frame clones are kept and a portion is missing. The sample records about 70,000 clones, roughly 93% being singletons. Germline assignment: CDR1 SEHNR and CDR2 FQNEAQ (reference sequence). The CDR3 sequence is 15 residues long. Trimming cost V 2 bases and J 4 bases, with 14 bases left between them. The entry originates in a study of technical replicates of blood from a few donors. The chain carries TRBV7-9 and TRBJ1-1; D perhaps matches TRBD1 (5 bases). The TCR was taken from a human donor in good health. Sequenced material: T cells isolated from PBMCs. This CDR3 reads CASSLRGRASTEAFF. CDR3 DNA: TGTGCCAGCAGCTTACGTGGCAGGGCGAGCACTGAAGCTTTCTTT. Full variable domain (remainder filled in from reference TRBV7-9 and TRBJ1-1): DTGVSQNPRHKITKRGQNVTFRCDPISEHNRLYWYRQTLGQGPEFLTYFQNEAQLEKSRLLSDRFSAERPKGSFSTLEIQRTEQGDSAMYLCASSLRGRASTEAFFGQGTRLTVV.